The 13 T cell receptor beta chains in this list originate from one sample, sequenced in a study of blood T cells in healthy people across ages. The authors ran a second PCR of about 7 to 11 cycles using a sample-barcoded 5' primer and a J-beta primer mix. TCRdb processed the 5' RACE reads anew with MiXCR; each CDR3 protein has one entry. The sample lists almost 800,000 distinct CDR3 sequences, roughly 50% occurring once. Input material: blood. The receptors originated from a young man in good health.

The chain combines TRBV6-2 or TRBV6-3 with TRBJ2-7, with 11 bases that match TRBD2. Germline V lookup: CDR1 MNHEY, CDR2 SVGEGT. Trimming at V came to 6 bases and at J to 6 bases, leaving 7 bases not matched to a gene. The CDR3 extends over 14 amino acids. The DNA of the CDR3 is TGTGCCAGCAGACAAGCCGGGACTAGCGGCGAGCAGTACTTC. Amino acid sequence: CASRQAGTSGEQYF.

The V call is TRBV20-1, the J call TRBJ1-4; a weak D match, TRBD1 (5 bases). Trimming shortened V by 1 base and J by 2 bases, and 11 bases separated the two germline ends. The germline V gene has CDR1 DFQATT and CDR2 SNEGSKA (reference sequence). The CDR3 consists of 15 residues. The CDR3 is CSARGYRQTNEKLFF. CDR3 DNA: TGCAGTGCTAGAGGGTACCGACAGACTAATGAAAAACTGTTTTTT.

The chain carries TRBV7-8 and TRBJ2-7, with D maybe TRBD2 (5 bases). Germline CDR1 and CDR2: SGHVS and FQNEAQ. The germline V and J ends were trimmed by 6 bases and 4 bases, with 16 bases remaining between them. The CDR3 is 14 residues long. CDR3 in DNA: TGTGCCAGCAGTCACGGGATTTTGTTGTACGAGCAGTACTTC. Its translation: CASSHGILLYEQYF.

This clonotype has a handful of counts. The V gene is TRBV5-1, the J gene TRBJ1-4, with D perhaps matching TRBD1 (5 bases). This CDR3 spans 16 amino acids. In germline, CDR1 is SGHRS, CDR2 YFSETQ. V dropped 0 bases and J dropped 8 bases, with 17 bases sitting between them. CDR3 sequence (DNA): TGCGCCAGCAGCTTGGAGGGACGTGTACGGATAGAAAAACTGTTTTTT. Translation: CASSLEGRVRIEKLFF.

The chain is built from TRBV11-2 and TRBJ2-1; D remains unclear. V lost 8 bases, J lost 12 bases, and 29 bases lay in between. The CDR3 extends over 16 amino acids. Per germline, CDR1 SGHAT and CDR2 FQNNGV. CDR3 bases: TGTGCCAGCCACAAGCTAACGGACGGCATAATGAGTCGGCAGTTCTTC. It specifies CASHKLTDGIMSRQFF.

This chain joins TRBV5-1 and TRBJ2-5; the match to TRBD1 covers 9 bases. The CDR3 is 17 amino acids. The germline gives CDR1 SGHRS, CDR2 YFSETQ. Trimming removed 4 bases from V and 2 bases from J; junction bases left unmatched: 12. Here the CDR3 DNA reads TGCGCCAGCAGCGCCACCCCGGGACAGGGAATTCAAGAGACCCAGTACTTC. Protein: CASSATPGQGIQETQYF.

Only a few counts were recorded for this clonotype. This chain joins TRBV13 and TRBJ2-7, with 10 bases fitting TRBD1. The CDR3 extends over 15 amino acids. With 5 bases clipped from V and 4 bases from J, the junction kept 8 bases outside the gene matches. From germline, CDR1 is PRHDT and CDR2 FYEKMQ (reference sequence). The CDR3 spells CASSPRGQGRYEQYF. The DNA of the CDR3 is TGTGCCAGCAGCCCTCGGGGACAGGGGAGATACGAGCAGTACTTC. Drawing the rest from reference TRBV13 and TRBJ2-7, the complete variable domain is AAGVIQSPRHLIKEKRETATLKCYPIPRHDTVYWYQQGPGQDPQFLISFYEKMQSDKGSIPDRFSAQQFSDYHSELNMSSLELGDSALYFCASSPRGQGRYEQYFGPGTRLTVT.

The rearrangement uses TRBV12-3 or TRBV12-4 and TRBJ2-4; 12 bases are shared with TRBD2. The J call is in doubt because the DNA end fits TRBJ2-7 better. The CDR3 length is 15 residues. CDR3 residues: CASSQRTSGVAEQYF. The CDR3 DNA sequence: TGTGCCAGCAGCCAAAGGACTAGCGGGGTCGCCGAGCAGTACTTC.

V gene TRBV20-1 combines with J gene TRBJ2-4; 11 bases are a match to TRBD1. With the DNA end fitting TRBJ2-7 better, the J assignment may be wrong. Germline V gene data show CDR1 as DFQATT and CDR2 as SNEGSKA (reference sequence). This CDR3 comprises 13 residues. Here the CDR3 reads CSAPGQGANEQYF. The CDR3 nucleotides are TGCAGTGCTCCCGGACAGGGGGCAAACGAGCAGTACTTC.

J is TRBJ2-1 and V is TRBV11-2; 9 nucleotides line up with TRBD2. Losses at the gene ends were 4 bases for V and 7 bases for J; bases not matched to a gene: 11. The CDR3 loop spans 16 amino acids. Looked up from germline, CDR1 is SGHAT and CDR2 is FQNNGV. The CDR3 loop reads CASSWVAGAVGNEQFF. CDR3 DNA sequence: TGTGCCAGCAGCTGGGTAGCGGGGGCGGTCGGGAATGAGCAGTTCTTC.

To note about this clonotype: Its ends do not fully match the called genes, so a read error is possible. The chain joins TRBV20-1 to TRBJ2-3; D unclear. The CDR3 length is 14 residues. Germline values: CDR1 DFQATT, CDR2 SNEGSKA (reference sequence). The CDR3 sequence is CSAGEVRILDTQYF. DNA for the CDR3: TGCAGTGCTGGAGAGGTACGGATCCTCGATACGCAGTATTTT.

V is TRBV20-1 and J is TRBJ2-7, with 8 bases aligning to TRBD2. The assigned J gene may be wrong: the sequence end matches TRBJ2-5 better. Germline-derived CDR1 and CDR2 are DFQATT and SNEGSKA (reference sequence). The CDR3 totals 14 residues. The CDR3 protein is CSARVPAGVETQYF. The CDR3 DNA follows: TGCAGTGCTAGAGTCCCAGCGGGAGTTGAGACCCAGTACTTC.

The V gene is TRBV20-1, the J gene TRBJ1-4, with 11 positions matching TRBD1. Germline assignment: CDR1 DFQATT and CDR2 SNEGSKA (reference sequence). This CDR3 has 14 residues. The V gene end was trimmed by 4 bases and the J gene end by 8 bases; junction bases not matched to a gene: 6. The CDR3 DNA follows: TGCAGTGCTACGAGGCGGGACAGGGGGGAAAAACTGTTTTTT. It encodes CSATRRDRGEKLFF.